This T cell receptor (beta chain) was sequenced during a study of shared clonotypes between healthy human individuals. The germline V gene has CDR1 MDHEN and CDR2 SYDVKM. This CDR3 region has 17 residues. Between the trimmed V and J ends, which lost 1 base and 0 bases, there was a span of 15 bases. A split of CD4+ cells into CD45RA+ naive and CD45RA-negative memory subsets was performed. As handled by the study authors: Filtering was not the same, since immunoSEQ gave junction-only sequences without quality scores. Profiling relied on immunoSEQ multiplex PCR, and the TCRdb table lists in-frame clones only, not all of them. That table supplies the V and J calls and clone size; D and trimming were determined from the DNA. The sample records roughly 2,500,000 clones, 93% being singletons.

This TCR derives from a young man in good health. Some clones in this sample may be carry-over from other donors' samples. Sequencing input: naive CD4+ T cells from PBMCs. Specified subset: CD45RA+ positively selected. The chain recombines TRBV28 with TRBJ1-1; D possibly corresponds to TRBD1 (5 bases). The CDR3 DNA reads as TGTGCCAGCAGTTTATATAGGGGACGGATGATGAACACTGAAGCTTTCTTT. Its translation is CASSLYRGRMMNTEAFF.